This is a list of T cell receptor beta chains from one sample in a study of cytomegalovirus exposure and HLA in healthy donors. Only in-frame clones appear in the TCRdb table, and some are missing; sequencing was by immunoSEQ multiplex PCR. The sample comprises around 130,000 clones, around 85% of which are singletons, and under 2% rests with the top ten. The sequencing sample was made of PBMCs. Every receptor here comes from a boy younger than 18 in good health and CMV-seronegative. CDR3s include the opening cysteine and the closing phenylalanine or tryptophan. The D gene is left open where the match is weak. Size is stated for part of the rows, as once, few or many counts, or as a class when the clone is expanded.

abundance: .; v_gene: TRBV7-9; j_gene: TRBJ1-1; d_gene: .; CDR3nt: TGTGCCAGCAGCTTAGTCGGCAGGAAGAACACTGAAGCTTTCTTT; CDR3aa: CASSLVGRKNTEAFF
abundance: .; v_gene: TRBV30; j_gene: TRBJ1-3; d_gene: .; CDR3nt: TGTGCCTCACGACAGGACCCCTCTGGAAACACCATATATTTT; CDR3aa: CASRQDPSGNTIYF
abundance: once; v_gene: TRBV5-1; j_gene: TRBJ2-2; d_gene: .; CDR3nt: TGCGCCAGCAGCTTGAAGGGGGGGTCCGGGGAGCTGTTTTTT; CDR3aa: CASSLKGGSGELFF
abundance: .; v_gene: TRBV5-6; j_gene: TRBJ1-2; d_gene: .; CDR3nt: TGTGCCAGCAGCTTGGCTGCAGGGGAGGGCTACACCTTC; CDR3aa: CASSLAAGEGYTF
abundance: .; v_gene: TRBV5-1; j_gene: TRBJ2-1; d_gene: TRBD2; CDR3nt: TGCGCCAGCAGCTATACTAGCGGGAGCGGGGATGAGCAGTTCTTC; CDR3aa: CASSYTSGSGDEQFF
abundance: .; v_gene: TRBV5-6; j_gene: TRBJ2-1; d_gene: .; CDR3nt: TGTGCCAGCAGCGTGGACACGAACAATGAGCAGTTCTTC; CDR3aa: CASSVDTNNEQFF
abundance: .; v_gene: TRBV4-3; j_gene: TRBJ2-1; d_gene: .; CDR3nt: TGCGCCAGCAGCAATGTAGGGGGTACAAATGAGCAGTTCTTC; CDR3aa: CASSNVGGTNEQFF
abundance: .; v_gene: TRBV18; j_gene: TRBJ2-1; d_gene: TRBD2; CDR3nt: TGTGCCAGCTCCTATAGCGGGAGAAGGACCAATGAGCAGTTCTTC; CDR3aa: CASSYSGRRTNEQFF
abundance: .; v_gene: TRBV9; j_gene: TRBJ1-2; d_gene: .; CDR3nt: TGTGCCAGCAGCGTTGCTCGGGTTGGTATGGATGGCTACACCTTC; CDR3aa: CASSVARVGMDGYTF
abundance: .; v_gene: TRBV6-1; j_gene: TRBJ1-5; d_gene: .; CDR3nt: TGTGCCAGTTCGGAGAGTGGCAATCAGCCCCAGCATTTT; CDR3aa: CASSESGNQPQHF
abundance: .; v_gene: TRBV9; j_gene: TRBJ2-5; d_gene: TRBD2; CDR3nt: TGTGCCAGCAGCCAGGGACTAGCGGGAACCCAAGAGACCCAGTACTTC; CDR3aa: CASSQGLAGTQETQYF
abundance: .; v_gene: TRBV19; j_gene: TRBJ2-1; d_gene: TRBD2; CDR3nt: TGTGCCAGTAAACCCGGGACTAGCGCATACAATGAGCAGTTCTTC; CDR3aa: CASKPGTSAYNEQFF
abundance: .; v_gene: TRBV5-1; j_gene: TRBJ2-7; d_gene: .; CDR3nt: TGCGCCAGCAGCCGATCAGAACCGGGAACCTATACGTACGAGCAGTACTTC; CDR3aa: CASSRSEPGTYTYEQYF
abundance: .; v_gene: TRBV7-3; j_gene: TRBJ2-2; d_gene: TRBD2; CDR3nt: TGTGCCAGCAGCCCCACTAGCGGGAACACCGGGGAGCTGTTTTTT; CDR3aa: CASSPTSGNTGELFF
abundance: .; v_gene: TRBV18; j_gene: TRBJ2-7; d_gene: .; CDR3nt: TGTGCCAGCTCGAAAGGGGCGCAGTACGAGCAGTACTTC; CDR3aa: CASSKGAQYEQYF
abundance: .; v_gene: TRBV15; j_gene: TRBJ1-1; d_gene: .; CDR3nt: TGTGCCACCAGCTACATGGACAGACTGAACACTGAAGCTTTCTTT; CDR3aa: CATSYMDRLNTEAFF
abundance: .; v_gene: TRBV4-3; j_gene: TRBJ2-2; d_gene: .; CDR3nt: TGCGCCAGCAGCCAAGAGAGGGTCGGGGACACCGGGGAGCTGTTTTTT; CDR3aa: CASSQERVGDTGELFF
abundance: .; v_gene: TRBV7-8; j_gene: TRBJ1-1; d_gene: .; CDR3nt: TGTGCCAGCAGCTTAGGCAGGGGCGCTGAAGCTTTCTTT; CDR3aa: CASSLGRGAEAFF
abundance: .; v_gene: TRBV7-3; j_gene: TRBJ1-5; d_gene: .; CDR3nt: TGTGCCAGCACCGAATTGACACCCGATCAGCCCCAGCATTTT; CDR3aa: CASTELTPDQPQHF
abundance: .; v_gene: TRBV6-1; j_gene: TRBJ2-1; d_gene: .; CDR3nt: TGTGCCAGCAGTACTCGACAGTACAATGAGCAGTTCTTC; CDR3aa: CASSTRQYNEQFF
abundance: .; v_gene: TRBV7-9; j_gene: TRBJ2-5; d_gene: TRBD2; CDR3nt: TGTGCCAGCAGCTTAAGGACTAGCGGGAGGGCCCTTTCAGAGACCCAGTACTTC; CDR3aa: CASSLRTSGRALSETQYF
abundance: .; v_gene: TRBV4-2; j_gene: TRBJ2-1; d_gene: TRBD2; CDR3nt: TGTGCCAGCAGCTCTACTTTAGCGGGAGAGGGCAATGAGCAGTTCTTC; CDR3aa: CASSSTLAGEGNEQFF
abundance: .; v_gene: TRBV6-1; j_gene: TRBJ2-1; d_gene: .; CDR3nt: TGTGCCAGCAGTGTCCGGTTACAGCCCTACAATGAGCAGTTCTTC; CDR3aa: CASSVRLQPYNEQFF
abundance: once; v_gene: TRBV4-2; j_gene: TRBJ2-7; d_gene: TRBD2; CDR3nt: TGTGCCAGCAGCCAAGATTCTAGCGGGAGGAACTACGAGCAGTACTTC; CDR3aa: CASSQDSSGRNYEQYF
abundance: .; v_gene: TRBV5-1; j_gene: TRBJ2-5; d_gene: .; CDR3nt: TGCGCCAGCAGCTTGGTTCGCGAGCGATGGGAGACCCAGTACTTC; CDR3aa: CASSLVRERWETQYF
abundance: .; v_gene: TRBV11-1; j_gene: TRBJ2-3; d_gene: TRBD2; CDR3nt: TGTGCCAGCAGCCTCGGGACTAGTCGAGAAGATACGCAGTATTTT; CDR3aa: CASSLGTSREDTQYF
abundance: .; v_gene: TRBV9; j_gene: TRBJ2-3; d_gene: TRBD2; CDR3nt: TGTGCCAGCAGCGTAGCAGGGACTAGCGGGACGGATACGCAGTATTTT; CDR3aa: CASSVAGTSGTDTQYF
abundance: .; v_gene: TRBV20-1; j_gene: TRBJ2-1; d_gene: .; CDR3nt: TGCAGTGCTAGGGGGCCCGAGCAGTTCTTC; CDR3aa: CSARGPEQFF
abundance: few; v_gene: TRBV7-9; j_gene: TRBJ1-5; d_gene: .; CDR3nt: TGTGCCAGCAGCTTAGGACAGTTTCAGCCCCAGCATTTT; CDR3aa: CASSLGQFQPQHF
abundance: once; v_gene: TRBV2; j_gene: TRBJ2-5; d_gene: TRBD2; CDR3nt: TGTGCCAGCAGGGTCGAGGGACTAGCGGGGGAGACCCAGTACTTC; CDR3aa: CASRVEGLAGETQYF
abundance: .; v_gene: TRBV7-3; j_gene: TRBJ1-1; d_gene: .; CDR3nt: TGTGCCAGCAGCAAAGGGGGGAACACTGAAGCTTTCTTT; CDR3aa: CASSKGGNTEAFF
abundance: .; v_gene: TRBV2; j_gene: TRBJ1-1; d_gene: .; CDR3nt: TGTGCCAGCCGGGAATACGACCATTCATACGGTGAAGCTTTCTTT; CDR3aa: CASREYDHSYGEAFF
abundance: .; v_gene: TRBV2; j_gene: TRBJ1-4; d_gene: TRBD1; CDR3nt: TGTGCCAGCAGTCCCGGACAGGGTCTGGAGAGTGAACTGTTTTTT; CDR3aa: CASSPGQGLESELFF
abundance: once; v_gene: TRBV7-2; j_gene: TRBJ2-1; d_gene: .; CDR3nt: TGTGCCAGCAGCCCCCGCAGGACAGTAAGCTCCTACAATGAGCAGTTCTTC; CDR3aa: CASSPRRTVSSYNEQFF
abundance: .; v_gene: TRBV7-8; j_gene: TRBJ2-7; d_gene: .; CDR3nt: TGTGCCAGCAGCTTAGGCGGGAATAACGAGCAGTACTTC; CDR3aa: CASSLGGNNEQYF
abundance: .; v_gene: TRBV4-1; j_gene: TRBJ2-3; d_gene: TRBD2; CDR3nt: TGCGCCAGCAGCAACACATTGACTAGCGGGGCAACGCAGTATTTT; CDR3aa: CASSNTLTSGATQYF
abundance: .; v_gene: TRBV7-9; j_gene: TRBJ2-1; d_gene: .; CDR3nt: TGTGCCAGCAGCCCCCCCGGCGGAGGCTACAATGAGCAGTTCTTC; CDR3aa: CASSPPGGGYNEQFF
abundance: .; v_gene: TRBV30; j_gene: TRBJ2-3; d_gene: TRBD2; CDR3nt: TGTGCCTGGAGTAGCGGGACGAGCACAGATACGCAGTATTTT; CDR3aa: CAWSSGTSTDTQYF
abundance: .; v_gene: TRBV5-4; j_gene: TRBJ1-6; d_gene: .; CDR3nt: TGTGCCAGCTCCAGGGGCAGTAAAAATTCACCCCTCCACTTT; CDR3aa: CASSRGSKNSPLHF
abundance: .; v_gene: TRBV6-1; j_gene: TRBJ2-7; d_gene: TRBD1; CDR3nt: TGTGCCAGCAGTGTCCGACCACCGGGACAGAGCTCCTACGAGCAGTACTTC; CDR3aa: CASSVRPPGQSSYEQYF